These 31 T cell receptor beta chains came from one sample sequenced in a study of CD8 T cells in ankylosing spondylitis. These receptors have no known antigen. TCRdb passed the 5' RACE reads through MiXCR, listing each CDR3 protein once. This sample has some 840,000 distinct CDR3 sequences; 10% to 15% occur once, and the top ten carry roughly 0.51%. Study-level findings and limits: Ankylosing spondylitis blood seemed to carry a telltale TCR beta motif made of fewer than 10 highly homologous variants.

The material sequenced was blood, either unsorted or a sorted T cell fraction (not recorded which). These receptor sequences come from a male donor with ankylosing spondylitis.

The V and J genes are TRBV10-3 and TRBJ2-1; 9 bases fit TRBD2. From germline, CDR1 is ENHRY and CDR2 SYGVKD. J gave up 10 bases and V 3 bases, and 7 bases lay outside the gene matches. CDR3 size: 14 residues. As DNA, the CDR3 is TGTGCCATCAGTGACGGGCGGGGGGGCCAAGAGCAGTTCTTC. It specifies CAISDGRGGQEQFF.

This clonotype was seen a handful of times. The V and J genes are TRBV28 and TRBJ2-6; a weak D match, TRBD2 (5 bases). The CDR3 covers 15 residues. The germline gives CDR1 MDHEN, CDR2 SYDVKM. V lost 3 bases and J lost 2, with 8 bases in between. The CDR3 DNA sequence: TGTGCCAGCAGTTTTTTGGGAGCTGGGGCCAACGTCCTGACTTTC. It codes for CASSFLGAGANVLTF.

The chain couples TRBV7-2 to TRBJ2-2, with no clear D. Trimming cost V 3 bases and J 4 bases, with 6 bases left between them. The CDR3 length is 13 residues. The germline V gene encodes CDR1 SGHTA and CDR2 FQGNSA. This chain's CDR3 is CASSFKSTGELFF. The CDR3 bases are TGTGCCAGCAGCTTCAAGTCCACCGGGGAGCTGTTTTTT.

This clonotype occurred a few times. The chain links TRBV20-1 to TRBJ1-1; D is ambiguous. Trimming cost V 2 bases and J 6 bases, with 10 bases left between them. This CDR3 has 12 amino acids. The germline V gene encodes CDR1 DFQATT and CDR2 SNEGSKA (reference sequence). In nucleotides, the CDR3 is TGCAGTGCTAGATTAGGGATACCTGAAGCTTTCTTT. Translation gives CSARLGIPEAFF.

J is TRBJ2-1 and V is TRBV7-2; D uncertain. The CDR3 consists of 16 residues. Trimming took 3 bases from V and 4 from J, leaving 16 bases between them. Germline CDR1 SGHTA, CDR2 FQGNSA. The CDR3 protein is CASSFLGRTNYNEQFF. The CDR3 nucleotides read TGTGCCAGCAGCTTTCTTGGACGCACGAATTACAATGAGCAGTTCTTC.

The table lists this clonotype with a few counts. The rearrangement joins TRBV18 to TRBJ2-7; D assignment may be TRBD1 or TRBD2 (5 bases each). Trimming stripped 6 bases from V and 1 base from J, with 16 bases between. The CDR3 runs to 15 residues. Per germline, CDR1 KGHSH and CDR2 LQKENI. The CDR3 here is CASSPGGDRSYEQYF. CDR3 DNA: TGTGCCAGCTCCCCAGGAGGCGACAGATCCTACGAGCAGTACTTC.

The chain joins TRBV2 to TRBJ1-6; 12 nucleotides match TRBD1. J gave up 11 bases and V 2 bases, and 1 base lay outside the gene matches. This CDR3 is 14 amino acids long. Looked up from germline, CDR1 is SNHLY and CDR2 is FYNNEI. The CDR3 region has the DNA TGTGCCAGCAGTGAACGGGACAGGGGGCCACCCCTCCACTTT. Residues: CASSERDRGPPLHF. The whole variable domain, remainder taken from reference TRBV2 and TRBJ1-6, is EPEVTQTPSHQVTQMGQEVILRCVPISNHLYFYWYRQILGQKVEFLVSFYNNEISEKSEIFDDQFSVERPDGSNFTLKIRSTKLEDSAMYFCASSERDRGPPLHFGNGTRLTVT.

This clonotype was observed many times. The chain carries TRBV11-2 and TRBJ2-2; D gene ambiguous. The ends were cut back, 1 base at V and 7 bases at J, with 10 bases in the middle. The CDR3 sequence is 14 residues long. Germline CDR1 and CDR2: SGHAT and FQNNGV. The CDR3 nucleotides read TGTGCCAGCAGCTTAGCCCCCCGGTACGGGGAGCTGTTTTTT. Translating gives CASSLAPRYGELFF.

The gene calls are TRBV20-1 and TRBJ2-7, with D possibly TRBD1 on 6 matching bases. The CDR3 is 15 amino acids. The V end lost 1 base, the J end lost 0 bases, and 13 bases lay between the germline ends. Germline V gives CDR1 DFQATT, CDR2 SNEGSKA (reference sequence). This CDR3 reads CSARVRTDRSYEQYF. CDR3 nucleotides: TGCAGTGCTAGAGTTAGGACAGACCGCTCCTACGAGCAGTACTTC.

In its sample, this clonotype was seen many times. This chain joins TRBV10-3 and TRBJ1-6; 7 bases line up with TRBD1. This CDR3 spans 14 amino acids. The V and J ends lost 2 bases and 10 bases, in that order; junction bases with no gene match: 5. Germline V CDR1 and CDR2: ENHRY, SYGVKD. The CDR3 is CAISEKGAESPLHF. The CDR3 DNA reads TGTGCCATCAGTGAGAAGGGGGCAGAATCACCCCTCCACTTT.

This clonotype was seen a few times. The chain is built from TRBV24-1 and TRBJ1-2; tentatively, D is TRBD1 (5 bases). CDR3 length: 16 amino acids. Trimming took off 7 bases at V and 5 bases at J, with 22 bases between the two ends. Germline V gene lookup returns CDR1 KGHDR and CDR2 SFDVKD. CDR3 DNA: TGTGCCACCAGCGAGGGGCGGCTGGGGCGCGGGTATGGCTACACCTTC. It translates to CATSEGRLGRGYGYTF.

This chain uses TRBV6-2 or TRBV6-3 with TRBJ2-3; maybe TRBD2 (6 bases). Germline CDR1 MNHEY, CDR2 SVGEGT. V was pared by 6 bases and J by 11 bases, with 21 bases between. The CDR3 covers 14 residues. CDR3 loop: CASRTREQIQGQYF. The CDR3 nucleotides read TGTGCCAGCAGAACGCGGGAACAGATCCAAGGGCAGTATTTT.

Only a few counts were recorded for this clonotype. The chain uses TRBV5-6 and TRBJ1-3, with 8 bases aligning to TRBD1. Trimming took 0 bases from V and 3 from J; bases not matched to a gene: 5. Germline-derived CDR1 and CDR2 are SGHDT and YYEEEE. CDR3 size: 16 residues. Here the CDR3 DNA reads TGTGCCAGCAGCTTGGCTGGACAGGGTTATGGAAACACCATATATTTT. Translated, it gives CASSLAGQGYGNTIYF.

This rearrangement joins TRBV6-1 to TRBJ2-5; 7 nucleotides agree with TRBD2. The V segment lost 1 base and the J segment 7 bases; nucleotides outside the gene matches: 3. The CDR3 length is 13 residues. The germline V gene encodes CDR1 MNHNS and CDR2 SASEGT. DNA of the CDR3: TGTGCCAGCAGTGAAGTAGGGGAGGGGACCCAGTACTTC. It translates to CASSEVGEGTQYF.

This clonotype was seen only a few times. V is TRBV4-3 and J is TRBJ1-4, with TRBD1 matching over 7 bases. The trim removed 3 bases at V and 7 bases at J, leaving 8 bases unmatched. The CDR3 runs to 15 residues. CDR1 is LGHNA and CDR2 is YSLEER in the germline V gene. The CDR3 nucleotides are TGCGCCAGCAGCCACCAGACAGGGTGGAGTGAAAAACTGTTTTTT. Encoded protein: CASSHQTGWSEKLFF.

This clonotype was observed a few times. The rearrangement uses TRBV20-1 and TRBJ2-1; D is possibly TRBD2 (6 bases). The CDR3 extends over 14 amino acids. CDR1 DFQATT and CDR2 SNEGSKA come from the germline V gene (reference sequence). V dropped 5 bases and J dropped 4 bases, with 15 bases sitting between them. CDR3: CSAASSETYNEQFF. The CDR3 coding sequence is TGCAGTGCTGCCTCTAGCGAGACATACAATGAGCAGTTCTTC.

This clonotype was counted a few times. This chain connects TRBV12-3 or TRBV12-4 to TRBJ2-2, with D maybe TRBD1 (5 bases). V was trimmed by 6 bases and J by 6 bases, leaving 11 bases between them. The CDR3 length is 13 residues. This CDR3 reads CASRPPGSGELFF. CDR3 sequence (DNA): TGTGCCAGCAGACCACCAGGGTCCGGGGAGCTGTTTTTT.

The chain has TRBV28 and TRBJ2-5; maybe TRBD2 (6 bases). CDR1 and CDR2 from the germline V gene are MDHEN and SYDVKM. The CDR3 totals 13 residues. With 6 bases removed from V and 5 bases from J, the gap between germline ends came to 13 bases. CDR3 protein: CASREGSRETQYF. The CDR3, as DNA: TGTGCCAGCAGGGAGGGGTCAAGGGAGACCCAGTACTTC.

The sample holds a few counts of this clonotype. CDR3 coding DNA: TGCAGTGCTAGAAGACTTCAGGGACAGGGGAGCACAGATACGCAGTATTTT. Translation: CSARRLQGQGSTDTQYF. V gene TRBV20-1 combines with J gene TRBJ2-3; 10 nucleotides align to TRBD1. V trimming: 2 bases; J trimming: 0 bases; junction bases outside the gene matches: 8. Germline CDR1 reads DFQATT; CDR2 reads SNEGSKA (reference sequence). The CDR3 runs 17 residues.

This clonotype was seen only a few times. The chain is built from TRBV11-2 and TRBJ2-7; 9 bases align to TRBD1. The CDR3 is made up of 18 amino acids. The germline V gene encodes CDR1 SGHAT and CDR2 FQNNGV. J was trimmed by 7 bases and V by 4 bases; bases with no gene match: 20. In DNA form, the CDR3 reads TGTGCCAGCAGCTCCACAAGAATCTACCGGGACAGGGTCTTAGAGCAGTACTTC. Its translation: CASSSTRIYRDRVLEQYF.

In its sample, this clonotype was seen a few times. The rearrangement joins TRBV3-1 to TRBJ2-1; D is tentatively TRBD1 or TRBD2 (5 bases each). Germline assignment: CDR1 LGHDT and CDR2 YNNKEL (reference sequence). The V end was cut by 2 bases, the J end by 9 bases, with 11 bases between. CDR3 length equals 13 residues. The CDR3 DNA sequence: TGTGCCAGCAGCCAACCGGGGCCCAGTGAGCAGTTCTTC. This codes for CASSQPGPSEQFF.

The rearrangement links TRBV7-9 to TRBJ2-5; D is perhaps TRBD2 (5 bases). Germline V lookup: CDR1 SEHNR, CDR2 FQNEAQ (reference sequence). The CDR3 has 13 residues. Trimming cost V 5 bases and J 5 bases, with 12 bases left between them. CDR3 sequence (DNA): TGTGCCAGCAGCGCCCTAGCTTCGGAGACCCAGTACTTC. The encoded protein is CASSALASETQYF.

This clonotype was found once. With a much larger clone just one base away, this may be a read error. The chain employs TRBV5-1 and TRBJ2-5, with 11 bases aligning to TRBD2. CDR1 and CDR2 from the germline V gene are SGHRS and YFSETQ. This CDR3 contains 16 residues. CDR3 coding DNA: TGCGCCAGCAACTTGGTGTTAGCGGGGGGGCAAGAGACCCAGTACTTC. It specifies CASNLVLAGGQETQYF.

At least ten counts were recorded for this clonotype. The V gene is TRBV6-6, the J gene TRBJ2-1, with D uncertain. The germline CDR1 and CDR2 sequences are MNHNY and SVGAGI (reference sequence). The length of the CDR3 is 12 residues. The V end lost 5 bases, the J end lost 2 bases, and 4 bases lay between the germline ends. The CDR3 sequence: CASSHPYNEQFF. In nucleotides, the CDR3 is TGTGCCAGCAGTCACCCCTACAATGAGCAGTTCTTC.

This chain links TRBV5-1 with TRBJ1-2, with a tentative D call TRBD1 (5 bases). CDR1 is SGHRS and CDR2 is YFSETQ in the germline V gene. The V and J ends lost 2 bases and 5 bases respectively, with 10 bases between them. The CDR3 extends over 13 amino acids. CDR3 loop: CASSFEGSYGYTF. CDR3 coding DNA: TGCGCCAGCAGCTTCGAGGGGTCGTATGGCTACACCTTC.

There are a few counts of this clonotype. The J gene is TRBJ2-7, the V gene TRBV7-6; the D gene is possibly TRBD2 (5 bases). Trimming removed 2 bases from V and 6 bases from J, with 17 bases in between. Germline assignment: CDR1 SGHVS and CDR2 FNYEAQ. CDR3 length: 15 residues. The CDR3 reads CASSLRRIGGGEQYF. For the CDR3, the DNA is TGTGCCAGCAGCTTACGACGGATTGGAGGTGGCGAGCAGTACTTC.

V usage is TRBV5-5 and J usage is TRBJ2-7; 7 nucleotides agree with TRBD1. V trimming: 1 base; J trimming: 4 bases; junction bases outside the gene matches: 11. Germline values: CDR1 SGHKS, CDR2 YYEKEE (reference sequence). The CDR3 extends over 16 amino acids. The CDR3 loop reads CASSLSPTGLTYEQYF. The CDR3, as DNA: TGTGCCAGCAGCTTGTCCCCGACAGGGTTAACGTACGAGCAGTACTTC.

The V call is TRBV4-1, the J call TRBJ2-3, with 12 bases that match TRBD1. Germline CDR1 MGHRA, CDR2 YSYEKL. The CDR3 loop spans 16 amino acids. With 1 base clipped from V and 8 bases from J, the junction kept 7 bases outside the gene matches. CDR3 sequence: CASSQGGQGASRTQYF. CDR3 in DNA: TGCGCCAGCAGCCAAGGGGGACAGGGGGCAAGTCGTACGCAGTATTTT.

This chain's CDR3 is CASADMRREETQYF. The CDR3 DNA reads as TGCGCCAGCGCCGATATGAGGAGGGAAGAGACCCAGTACTTC. This sequence joins TRBV5-1 and TRBJ2-5, with a possible D match to TRBD2 (6 bases). CDR3 length equals 14 residues. Germline V gene data show CDR1 as SGHRS and CDR2 as YFSETQ. V was clipped by 7 bases and J by 3 bases, with 16 bases between them.

This clonotype was seen at least ten times. The V and J genes are TRBV29-1 and TRBJ2-1; D uncertain. CDR1 is SQVTM, CDR2 ANQGSEA, per germline. Trimming removed 7 bases at V and 5 bases at J, with 12 bases between. This CDR3 has 12 amino acids. CDR3 protein: CSGRRPNNEQFF. The CDR3 region has the DNA TGCAGCGGTCGGCGGCCAAACAATGAGCAGTTCTTC.

This clonotype was seen at least ten times. The V gene is TRBV20-1, the J gene TRBJ2-1; TRBD2 aligns across 8 bases. The CDR3 contains 15 residues. With 5 bases clipped from V and 7 bases from J, the junction kept 13 bases outside the gene matches. CDR1 is DFQATT and CDR2 is SNEGSKA in the germline V gene (reference sequence). The CDR3 DNA reads as TGCAGTGCTCCCCGGCGGAGCGGGGGAGGAAATGAGCAGTTCTTC. Its translation: CSAPRRSGGGNEQFF.